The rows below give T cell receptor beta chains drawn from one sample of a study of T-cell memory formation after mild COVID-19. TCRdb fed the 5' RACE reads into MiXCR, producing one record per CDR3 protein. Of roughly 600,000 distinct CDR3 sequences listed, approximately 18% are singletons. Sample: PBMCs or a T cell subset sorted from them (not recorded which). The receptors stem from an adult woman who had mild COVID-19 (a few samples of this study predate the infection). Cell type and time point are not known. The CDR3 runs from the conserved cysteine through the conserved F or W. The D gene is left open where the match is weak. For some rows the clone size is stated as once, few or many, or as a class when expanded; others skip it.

CDR3aa: CASSLNLGHYEQYF; CDR3nt: TGTGCCAGCAGTTTAAACCTAGGGCATTACGAGCAGTACTTC; abundance: few; v_gene: TRBV12-3/TRBV12-4; d_gene: -; j_gene: TRBJ2-7
CDR3aa: CSAGQGSTEAFF; CDR3nt: TGCAGTGCGGGACAGGGGTCCACTGAAGCTTTCTTT; abundance: few; v_gene: TRBV20-1; d_gene: TRBD1; j_gene: TRBJ1-1
CDR3aa: CASSPGTLGAETQYF; CDR3nt: TGCGCCAGCAGCCCCGGGACACTGGGGGCAGAGACCCAGTACTTC; abundance: -; v_gene: TRBV5-1; d_gene: -; j_gene: TRBJ2-5
CDR3aa: CASSLMGIEQYF; CDR3nt: TGTGCCAGCAGTTTAATGGGGATCGAGCAGTACTTC; abundance: few; v_gene: TRBV12-3/TRBV12-4; d_gene: -; j_gene: TRBJ2-7
CDR3aa: CASSSGESSYEQYF; CDR3nt: TGTGCCAGCAGTTCGGGGGAGAGCTCCTACGAGCAGTACTTC; abundance: few; v_gene: TRBV6-2/TRBV6-3; d_gene: -; j_gene: TRBJ2-7
CDR3aa: CAISGDRGTETQYF; CDR3nt: TGTGCCATCAGTGGGGACAGGGGTACAGAGACCCAGTACTTC; abundance: few; v_gene: TRBV10-3; d_gene: TRBD1; j_gene: TRBJ2-5
CDR3aa: CAISGGSNEQFF; CDR3nt: TGTGCCATCAGTGGGGGTTCCAATGAGCAGTTCTTC; abundance: -; v_gene: TRBV10-3; d_gene: -; j_gene: TRBJ2-1
CDR3aa: CAISESLAWVMNTEAFF; CDR3nt: TGTGCCATCAGTGAGTCGTTAGCTTGGGTCATGAACACTGAAGCTTTCTTT; abundance: -; v_gene: TRBV10-3; d_gene: -; j_gene: TRBJ1-1
CDR3aa: CATSSRQTNTGELFF; CDR3nt: TGTGCCACCAGCAGCCGGCAGACGAACACCGGGGAGCTGTTTTTT; abundance: -; v_gene: TRBV15; d_gene: -; j_gene: TRBJ2-2
CDR3aa: CASSPGLADTQYF; CDR3nt: TGTGCCAGCAGCCCGGGACTAGCGGATACGCAGTATTTT; abundance: many; v_gene: TRBV7-6; d_gene: TRBD2; j_gene: TRBJ2-3
CDR3aa: CASSLGPRTGDNQPQHF; CDR3nt: TGCGCCAGCAGCTTGGGACCTAGGACAGGGGATAATCAGCCCCAGCATTTT; abundance: -; v_gene: TRBV5-1; d_gene: TRBD1; j_gene: TRBJ1-5
CDR3aa: CASRPGQGPNIQYF; CDR3nt: TGTGCCAGCAGACCTGGACAGGGCCCGAACATTCAGTACTTC; abundance: many; v_gene: TRBV7-9; d_gene: TRBD1; j_gene: TRBJ2-4
CDR3aa: CSARTGGGYTF; CDR3nt: TGCAGCGCACGGACAGGGGGTGGCTACACCTTC; abundance: many; v_gene: TRBV29-1; d_gene: TRBD1; j_gene: TRBJ1-2
CDR3aa: CASKGGSYNSPLHF; CDR3nt: TGTGCCAGCAAGGGGGGCTCCTATAATTCACCCCTCCACTTT; abundance: few; v_gene: TRBV7-3; d_gene: -; j_gene: TRBJ1-6
CDR3aa: CASIVREFGNTIYF; CDR3nt: TGTGCCAGTATCGTCCGCGAGTTTGGAAACACCATATATTTT; abundance: few; v_gene: TRBV19; d_gene: -; j_gene: TRBJ1-3
CDR3aa: CAISESGHNEQYF; CDR3nt: TGTGCCATCAGTGAGTCGGGACATAACGAGCAGTACTTC; abundance: -; v_gene: TRBV10-3; d_gene: -; j_gene: TRBJ2-7
CDR3aa: CASSLGGGSEQYF; CDR3nt: TGTGCCAGCAGCTTAGGGGGCGGGTCGGAGCAGTACTTC; abundance: -; v_gene: TRBV7-9; d_gene: -; j_gene: TRBJ2-7
CDR3aa: CASSDRLAVTDTQYF; CDR3nt: TGTGCCAGCAGTGACCGGCTAGCGGTCACAGATACGCAGTATTTT; abundance: -; v_gene: TRBV6-4; d_gene: TRBD2; j_gene: TRBJ2-3
CDR3aa: CASRVMMNTEAFF; CDR3nt: TGTGCCAGCAGGGTGATGATGAACACTGAAGCTTTCTTT; abundance: -; v_gene: TRBV25-1; d_gene: -; j_gene: TRBJ1-1
CDR3aa: CASSYSGDSPHEQYF; CDR3nt: TGTGCCAGCAGTTACTCCGGGGACAGCCCTCACGAGCAGTACTTC; abundance: -; v_gene: TRBV6-2/TRBV6-3; d_gene: TRBD1; j_gene: TRBJ2-7
CDR3aa: CAHQGLASTQYF; CDR3nt: TGTGCCCACCAGGGACTAGCGAGTACGCAGTATTTT; abundance: -; v_gene: TRBV30; d_gene: TRBD2; j_gene: TRBJ2-3
CDR3aa: CASSLGSLAGGRTDTQYF; CDR3nt: TGTGCCAGCAGCTTAGGGTCCCTAGCGGGGGGGCGCACAGATACGCAGTATTTT; abundance: few; v_gene: TRBV11-2; d_gene: TRBD2; j_gene: TRBJ2-3
CDR3aa: CASSPPGGRETQYF; CDR3nt: TGTGCCAGCAGCCCCCCCGGAGGGCGGGAGACCCAGTACTTC; abundance: -; v_gene: TRBV5-8; d_gene: -; j_gene: TRBJ2-5
CDR3aa: CAISVVWTSGQETQYF; CDR3nt: TGTGCCATCAGTGTTGTATGGACTAGCGGTCAAGAGACCCAGTACTTC; abundance: few; v_gene: TRBV10-3; d_gene: TRBD2; j_gene: TRBJ2-5
CDR3aa: CATPRSPGDYEQYF; CDR3nt: TGTGCCACCCCTCGGTCCCCAGGGGACTACGAGCAGTACTTC; abundance: few; v_gene: TRBV18; d_gene: -; j_gene: TRBJ2-7
CDR3aa: CASSWAGGPQETQYF; CDR3nt: TGTGCCAGCAGTTGGGCGGGGGGGCCCCAAGAGACCCAGTACTTC; abundance: few; v_gene: TRBV12-3/TRBV12-4; d_gene: TRBD2; j_gene: TRBJ2-5
CDR3aa: CASSSNSGQGYGEQYF; CDR3nt: TGTGCCAGCAGCTCCAATTCGGGACAGGGTTATGGCGAGCAGTACTTC; abundance: -; v_gene: TRBV7-9; d_gene: TRBD1; j_gene: TRBJ2-7
CDR3aa: CSVRTSGSNEQFF; CDR3nt: TGCAGCGTCAGGACTAGCGGGAGTAATGAGCAGTTCTTC; abundance: -; v_gene: TRBV29-1; d_gene: TRBD2; j_gene: TRBJ2-1
CDR3aa: CAWSETTEAFF; CDR3nt: TGTGCCTGGAGTGAGACCACTGAAGCTTTCTTT; abundance: -; v_gene: TRBV30; d_gene: -; j_gene: TRBJ1-1
CDR3aa: CASSLWGVLDTGELFF; CDR3nt: TGTGCCAGCAGTTTATGGGGGGTATTGGACACCGGGGAGCTGTTTTTT; abundance: few; v_gene: TRBV28; d_gene: -; j_gene: TRBJ2-2
CDR3aa: CAISELKNQRNGYTF; CDR3nt: TGTGCCATCAGTGAATTAAAGAACCAGAGGAATGGCTACACCTTC; abundance: -; v_gene: TRBV10-3; d_gene: -; j_gene: TRBJ1-2
CDR3aa: CASSLGSAGGGDTQYF; CDR3nt: TGTGCCAGCAGCTTAGGCTCGGCGGGGGGCGGAGATACGCAGTATTTT; abundance: -; v_gene: TRBV5-4; d_gene: TRBD2; j_gene: TRBJ2-3
CDR3aa: CASSFSPGGGDSNQPQHF; CDR3nt: TGTGCCAGCAGTTTTTCCCCTGGGGGCGGGGATAGCAATCAGCCCCAGCATTTT; abundance: -; v_gene: TRBV12-3/TRBV12-4; d_gene: -; j_gene: TRBJ1-5
CDR3aa: CASKGQIGKNIQYF; CDR3nt: TGTGCCAGCAAGGGGCAAATTGGCAAAAACATTCAGTACTTC; abundance: -; v_gene: TRBV2; d_gene: -; j_gene: TRBJ2-4
CDR3aa: CASSVGGTPRNEQFF; CDR3nt: TGTGCCAGCAGCGTAGGGGGGACCCCGCGCAATGAGCAGTTCTTC; abundance: -; v_gene: TRBV9; d_gene: -; j_gene: TRBJ2-1
CDR3aa: CASSSGLAGAPRYF; CDR3nt: TGTGCCAGCAGTTCGGGACTAGCGGGGGCCCCCCGGTATTTT; abundance: -; v_gene: TRBV6-5; d_gene: TRBD2; j_gene: TRBJ2-3
CDR3aa: CSGKTGNTIYF; CDR3nt: TGCAGCGGGAAGACAGGAAACACCATATATTTT; abundance: few; v_gene: TRBV29-1; d_gene: -; j_gene: TRBJ1-3
CDR3aa: CASSLGVGVNTEAFF; CDR3nt: TGTGCCAGCAGCTTAGGTGTTGGGGTGAACACTGAAGCTTTCTTT; abundance: few; v_gene: TRBV7-9; d_gene: -; j_gene: TRBJ1-1
CDR3aa: CASSYSTRGWGAFF; CDR3nt: TGTGCCAGCAGTTACTCGACGAGGGGCTGGGGAGCTTTCTTT; abundance: few; v_gene: TRBV6-5; d_gene: -; j_gene: TRBJ1-1
CDR3aa: CASSSSGGSDTQYF; CDR3nt: TGCGCCAGCAGCTCCAGCGGGGGGTCAGATACGCAGTATTTT; abundance: many; v_gene: TRBV5-1; d_gene: TRBD2; j_gene: TRBJ2-3
CDR3aa: CASSNSRGSTGELFF; CDR3nt: TGTGCCAGCAGCAATTCCAGGGGTAGCACCGGGGAGCTGTTTTTT; abundance: -; v_gene: TRBV11-1; d_gene: -; j_gene: TRBJ2-2
CDR3aa: CASREETGPHTEAFF; CDR3nt: TGTGCCAGCAGGGAGGAGACAGGGCCCCACACTGAAGCTTTCTTT; abundance: -; v_gene: TRBV28; d_gene: TRBD1; j_gene: TRBJ1-1
CDR3aa: CASSQDLWQGAGRRTEAFF; CDR3nt: TGCGCCAGCAGCCAAGATTTATGGCAGGGGGCAGGTCGTCGCACTGAAGCTTTCTTT; abundance: -; v_gene: TRBV4-1; d_gene: TRBD1; j_gene: TRBJ1-1
CDR3aa: CATSDLRDRVKDEQFF; CDR3nt: TGTGCCACCAGTGATTTGCGGGACAGGGTCAAAGATGAGCAGTTCTTC; abundance: few; v_gene: TRBV24-1; d_gene: TRBD1; j_gene: TRBJ2-1
CDR3aa: CASSAAYEQYF; CDR3nt: TGTGCCAGCAGCGCCGCCTACGAGCAGTACTTC; abundance: many; v_gene: TRBV7-2; d_gene: -; j_gene: TRBJ2-7
CDR3aa: CASSLSQGESQYF; CDR3nt: TGTGCCAGCAGCCTCAGTCAGGGGGAGTCACAGTACTTC; abundance: -; v_gene: TRBV7-8; d_gene: TRBD1; j_gene: TRBJ2-7
CDR3aa: CSARDPMMAGGPDEQFF; CDR3nt: TGCAGTGCTAGAGATCCGATGATGGCGGGAGGGCCGGATGAGCAGTTCTTC; abundance: few; v_gene: TRBV20-1; d_gene: TRBD2; j_gene: TRBJ2-1
CDR3aa: CASSYSPGTATYEQYF; CDR3nt: TGTGCCAGCAGTTACTCGCCCGGGACAGCTACCTACGAGCAGTACTTC; abundance: -; v_gene: TRBV6-6; d_gene: TRBD1; j_gene: TRBJ2-7
CDR3aa: CASSAGKGTDTQYF; CDR3nt: TGTGCCAGCAGCGCGGGGAAGGGTACAGATACGCAGTATTTT; abundance: few; v_gene: TRBV5-8; d_gene: -; j_gene: TRBJ2-3